These T cell receptor beta chains were read from a single sample in a study of identical twins. One entry per CDR3 protein, called by TCRdb with MiXCR from the 5' RACE reads. Among around 670,000 distinct CDR3 sequences listed, around 6% were seen once. Sequenced material: naive T cells sorted from blood. These receptors originate from a man aged 18 to 35 in good health. CDR3s leave out the opening cysteine and the closing phenylalanine or tryptophan. D genes are given only for firm matches.

v_gene	j_gene	d_gene	CDR3aa
TRBV15	TRBJ2-1	-	ATSRDAGDEQF
TRBV27	TRBJ2-7	TRBD2	ASSPVLAGAHYEQY
TRBV20-1	TRBJ2-5	-	SARGTNNQETQY
TRBV20-1	TRBJ1-1	-	SALGVMNTEAF
TRBV2	TRBJ2-3	TRBD2	ASSGYSGIIPDTQY
TRBV30	TRBJ2-1	TRBD2	AWSGLAGYNEQF
TRBV20-1	TRBJ2-7	-	SAHMTGEQY
TRBV18	TRBJ2-1	TRBD2	ASSPGTSGAFNEQF
TRBV4-3	TRBJ2-7	TRBD2	ASSQDREGDHSYEQY
TRBV4-1	TRBJ1-5	TRBD1	ASSQAQTGHQPQH
TRBV24-1	TRBJ2-3	-	ATSDPDRPATDTQY